This T cell receptor (beta chain) came from a study of cytomegalovirus exposure and HLA in healthy donors. Findings of the study overall: Per a later analysis, about 17,000 TCR beta sequences showed association with HLA alleles at 0.05 false discovery rate.

The PCR made use of 60 Vbeta and 13 Jbeta primers. In the original workflow: Approximately 12 million of the 80 million or so unique TCR beta chains counted in a later analysis were shared. Only in-frame clones appear in the TCRdb table, and some are missing; sequencing was by immunoSEQ multiplex PCR. Clone size and V and J calls were adopted from that table, with D and trimming inferred from the DNA. The sample holds about 190,000 clones, roughly 90% seen once. For this clone: The target antigen is unknown.

Donors were ostensibly healthy at sampling, although undocumented immune exposures were probable. V lost 6 bases and J lost 11, with 19 bases in between. The CDR3 length is 13 residues. Germline lookup yields CDR1 MNHNS and CDR2 SASEGT. This TCR derives from a woman under 40 in good health and CMV-seronegative. The chain carries TRBV6-1 and TRBJ1-1; D gene uncertain. Sequencing was carried out using PBMCs. The CDR3 loop reads CASRESYGARAFF. Here the CDR3 DNA reads TGTGCCAGCAGAGAATCTTACGGTGCCCGGGCTTTCTTT.